This section outlines one T cell receptor beta chain sequence together with its context. Its antigen is unknown. Germline V gives CDR1 MNHGY, CDR2 SVAAGI. The CDR3 length is 14 residues. Trimming took 4 bases from V and 2 from J, leaving 11 bases between them. Time point here: newly diagnosed, previously untreated cHL patient sample. The authors compared against newly diagnosed, untreated classical Hodgkin lymphoma PBMCs. Method: immunoSEQ multiplex PCR; TCRdb's copy keeps in-frame clones and lacks some. This table holds tens of thousands of clones, 93% found once. This entry is derived from a study of PD-1 blockade in classical Hodgkin lymphoma. General observations from the study: As was reported, newly diagnosed patients showed lower baseline TCR diversity than healthy donors did. Repertoire differences have undefined causes, possibly disease activity or prior therapy.

Sequencing used peripheral blood mononuclear cells (PBMCs). The chain couples TRBV6-9 to TRBJ1-2; tentatively, D is TRBD1 (5 bases). This clonotype was obtained from a human donor with classical Hodgkin lymphoma. The DNA for the CDR3 is TGTGCCAGCAGTTCTAAGGGGCAAAACTATGGCTACACCTTC. It translates to CASSSKGQNYGYTF.